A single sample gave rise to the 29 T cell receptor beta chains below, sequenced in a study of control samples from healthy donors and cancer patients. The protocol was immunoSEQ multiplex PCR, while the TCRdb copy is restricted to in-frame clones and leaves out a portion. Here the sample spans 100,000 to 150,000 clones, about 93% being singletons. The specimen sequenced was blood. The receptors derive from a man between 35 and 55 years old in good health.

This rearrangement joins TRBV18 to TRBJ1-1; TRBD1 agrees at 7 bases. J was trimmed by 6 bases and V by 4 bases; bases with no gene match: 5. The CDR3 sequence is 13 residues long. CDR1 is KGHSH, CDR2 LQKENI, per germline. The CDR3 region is CASSRQGDAEAFF. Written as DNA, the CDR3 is TGTGCCAGCTCACGACAGGGTGACGCTGAAGCTTTCTTT.

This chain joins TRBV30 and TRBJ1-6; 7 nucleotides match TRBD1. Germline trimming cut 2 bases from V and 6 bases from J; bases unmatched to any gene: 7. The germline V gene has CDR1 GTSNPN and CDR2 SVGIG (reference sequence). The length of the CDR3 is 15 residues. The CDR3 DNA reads TGTGCCTGGAGTCCACCGACAGGGCTTAATTCACCCCTCCACTTT. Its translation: CAWSPPTGLNSPLHF.

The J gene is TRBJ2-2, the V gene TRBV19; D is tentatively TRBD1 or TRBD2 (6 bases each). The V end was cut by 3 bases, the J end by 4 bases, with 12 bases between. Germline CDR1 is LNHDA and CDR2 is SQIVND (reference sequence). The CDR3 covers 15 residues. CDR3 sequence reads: CASSISGAITGELFF. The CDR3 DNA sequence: TGTGCCAGTAGTATTTCGGGGGCAATCACCGGGGAGCTGTTTTTT.

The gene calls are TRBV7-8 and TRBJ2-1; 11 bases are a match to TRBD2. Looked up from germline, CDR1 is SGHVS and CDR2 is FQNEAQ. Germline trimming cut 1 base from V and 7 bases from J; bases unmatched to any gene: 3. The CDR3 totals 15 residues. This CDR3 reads CASSLGPSGGNEQFF. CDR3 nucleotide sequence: TGTGCCAGCAGCTTAGGGCCTAGCGGGGGGAATGAGCAGTTCTTC.

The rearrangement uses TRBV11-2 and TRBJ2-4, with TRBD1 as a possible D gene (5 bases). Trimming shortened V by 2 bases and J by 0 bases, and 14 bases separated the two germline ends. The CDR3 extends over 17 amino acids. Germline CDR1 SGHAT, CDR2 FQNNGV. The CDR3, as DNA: TGTGCCAGCAGCTTATTTGGGCGGACACTAGCCAAAAACATTCAGTACTTC. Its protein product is CASSLFGRTLAKNIQYF.

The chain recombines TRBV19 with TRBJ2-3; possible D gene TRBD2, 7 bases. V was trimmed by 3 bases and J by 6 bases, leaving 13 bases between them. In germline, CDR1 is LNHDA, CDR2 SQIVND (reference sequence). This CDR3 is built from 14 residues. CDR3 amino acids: CASSIDRGADTQYF. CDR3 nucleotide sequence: TGTGCCAGTAGTATCGATCGGGGGGCTGATACGCAGTATTTT.

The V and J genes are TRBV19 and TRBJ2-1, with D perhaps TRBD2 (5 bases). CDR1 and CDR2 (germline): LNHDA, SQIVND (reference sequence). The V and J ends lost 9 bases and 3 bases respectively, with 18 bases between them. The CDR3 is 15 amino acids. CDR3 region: CASKPRGTLYNEQFF. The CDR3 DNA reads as TGTGCCAGCAAACCCCGGGGAACTCTCTACAATGAGCAGTTCTTC.

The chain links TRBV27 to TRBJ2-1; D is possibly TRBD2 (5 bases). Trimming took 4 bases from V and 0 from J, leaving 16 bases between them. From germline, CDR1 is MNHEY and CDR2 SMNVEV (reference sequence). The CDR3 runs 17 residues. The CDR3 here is CASSSPSDWSSYNEQFF. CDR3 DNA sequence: TGTGCCAGCAGTTCCCCTTCGGACTGGAGCTCCTACAATGAGCAGTTCTTC.

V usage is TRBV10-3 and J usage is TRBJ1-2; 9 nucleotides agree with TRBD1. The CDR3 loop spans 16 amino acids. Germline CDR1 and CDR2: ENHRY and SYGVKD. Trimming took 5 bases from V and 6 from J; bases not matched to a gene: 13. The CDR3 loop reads CAISPGHGQGKDGYTF. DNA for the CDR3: TGTGCCATCAGTCCGGGCCATGGACAGGGGAAGGATGGCTACACCTTC.

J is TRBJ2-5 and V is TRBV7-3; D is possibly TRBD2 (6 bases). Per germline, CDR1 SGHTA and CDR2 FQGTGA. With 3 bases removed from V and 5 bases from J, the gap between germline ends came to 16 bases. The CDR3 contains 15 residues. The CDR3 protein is CASSLGLTTGETQYF. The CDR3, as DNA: TGTGCCAGCAGCTTGGGACTCACCACGGGGGAGACCCAGTACTTC.

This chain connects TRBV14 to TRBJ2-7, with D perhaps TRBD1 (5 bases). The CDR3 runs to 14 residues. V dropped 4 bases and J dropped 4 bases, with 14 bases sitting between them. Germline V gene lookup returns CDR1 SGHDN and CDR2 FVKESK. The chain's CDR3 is CASSRRGWGYEQYF. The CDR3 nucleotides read TGTGCCAGCAGCCGTAGGGGCTGGGGTTACGAGCAGTACTTC.

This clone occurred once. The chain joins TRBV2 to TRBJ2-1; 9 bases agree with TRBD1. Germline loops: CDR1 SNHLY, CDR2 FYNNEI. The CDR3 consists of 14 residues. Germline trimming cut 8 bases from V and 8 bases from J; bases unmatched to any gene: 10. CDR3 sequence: CASGTGTGRHEQFF. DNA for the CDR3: TGTGCCAGCGGAACTGGGACAGGGCGACATGAGCAGTTCTTC.

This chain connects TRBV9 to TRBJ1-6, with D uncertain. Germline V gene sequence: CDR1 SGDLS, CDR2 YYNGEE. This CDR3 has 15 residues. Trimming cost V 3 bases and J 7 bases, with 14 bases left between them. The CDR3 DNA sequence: TGTGCCAGCAGCGCGCGACCCGCATCCAATTCACCCCTCCACTTT. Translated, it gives CASSARPASNSPLHF. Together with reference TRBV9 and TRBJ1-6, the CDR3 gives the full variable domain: DSGVTQTPKHLITATGQRVTLRCSPRSGDLSVYWYQQSLDQGLQFLIQYYNGEERAKGNILERFSAQQFPDLHSELNLSSLELGDSALYFCASSARPASNSPLHFGNGTRLTVT.

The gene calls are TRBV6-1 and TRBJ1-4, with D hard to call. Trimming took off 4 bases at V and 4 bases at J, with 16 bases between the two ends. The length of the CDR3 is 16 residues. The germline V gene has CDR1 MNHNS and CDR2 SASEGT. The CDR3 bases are TGTGCCAGCAGTGGAAATTTAAGAGGGAGTAATGAAAAACTGTTTTTT. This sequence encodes CASSGNLRGSNEKLFF.

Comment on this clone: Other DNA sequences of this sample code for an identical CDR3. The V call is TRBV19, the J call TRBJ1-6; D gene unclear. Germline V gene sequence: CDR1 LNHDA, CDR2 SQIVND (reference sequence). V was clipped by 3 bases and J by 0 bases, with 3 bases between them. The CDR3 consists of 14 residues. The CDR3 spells CASSIGSYNSPLHF. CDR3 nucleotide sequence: TGTGCCAGTAGTATCGGCTCCTATAATTCACCCCTCCACTTT.

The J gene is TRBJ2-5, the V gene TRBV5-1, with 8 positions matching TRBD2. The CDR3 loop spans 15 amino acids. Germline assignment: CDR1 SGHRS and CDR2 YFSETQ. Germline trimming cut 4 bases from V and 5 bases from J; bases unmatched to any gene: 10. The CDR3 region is CASSPGLAGVETQYF. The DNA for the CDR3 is TGCGCCAGCAGCCCCGGACTAGCCGGGGTGGAGACCCAGTACTTC.

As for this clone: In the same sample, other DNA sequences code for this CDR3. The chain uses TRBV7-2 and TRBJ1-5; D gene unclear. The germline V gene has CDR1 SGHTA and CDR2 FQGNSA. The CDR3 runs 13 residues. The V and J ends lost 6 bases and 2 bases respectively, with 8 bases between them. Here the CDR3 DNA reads TGTGCCAGCAGTGTTCGAGGCAATCAGCCCCAGCATTTT. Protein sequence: CASSVRGNQPQHF.

The CDR3 is CASSQRGGSQPQHF. In DNA, the CDR3 is TGTGCCAGCAGCCAACGGGGGGGCAGCCAGCCCCAGCATTTT. The genes are TRBV6-5 and TRBJ1-5; weak D call: TRBD1 (6 bases). The CDR3 runs to 14 residues. Trimming pared 6 bases from V and 7 bases from J, leaving 16 bases between. The germline gives CDR1 MNHEY, CDR2 SVGAGI.

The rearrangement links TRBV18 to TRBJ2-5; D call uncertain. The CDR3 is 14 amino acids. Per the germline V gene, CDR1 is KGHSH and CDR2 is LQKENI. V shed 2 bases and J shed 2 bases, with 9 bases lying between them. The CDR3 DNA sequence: TGTGCCAGCTCACCAAGTCTTACACAAGAGACCCAGTACTTC. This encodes CASSPSLTQETQYF.

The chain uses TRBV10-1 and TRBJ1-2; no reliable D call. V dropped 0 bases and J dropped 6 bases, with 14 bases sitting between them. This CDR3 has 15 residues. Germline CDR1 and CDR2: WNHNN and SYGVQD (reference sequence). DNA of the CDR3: TGCGCCAGCAGTGAGTCTACAATGGGGTCGGATGGCTACACCTTC. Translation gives CASSESTMGSDGYTF.

CDR3 coding DNA: TGTGCCTGGAGTGTAGCCCGGACTAGCGGAAAACCCTACGAGCAGTACTTC. Translating gives CAWSVARTSGKPYEQYF. The V and J genes are TRBV30 and TRBJ2-7, with TRBD2 identical over 10 bases. V lost 0 bases, J lost 2 bases, and 10 bases stayed unmatched. The germline V gene has CDR1 GTSNPN and CDR2 SVGIG (reference sequence). The CDR3 runs 17 residues.

CDR3 residues: CASSSLLTGELFF. CDR3 DNA: TGTGCCAGCAGTTCCCTATTAACCGGGGAGCTGTTTTTT. V gene TRBV6-5 combines with J gene TRBJ2-2; D remains unclear. This CDR3 has 13 amino acids. The V and J ends lost 4 bases and 5 bases respectively, with 8 bases between them. Germline values: CDR1 MNHEY, CDR2 SVGAGI.

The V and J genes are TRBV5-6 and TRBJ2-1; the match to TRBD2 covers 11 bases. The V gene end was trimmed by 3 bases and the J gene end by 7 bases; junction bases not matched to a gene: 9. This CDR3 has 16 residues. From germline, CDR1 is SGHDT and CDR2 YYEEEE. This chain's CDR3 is CASSSGLAAIVNEQFF. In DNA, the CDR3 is TGTGCCAGCAGCTCGGGACTAGCGGCCATTGTGAATGAGCAGTTCTTC.

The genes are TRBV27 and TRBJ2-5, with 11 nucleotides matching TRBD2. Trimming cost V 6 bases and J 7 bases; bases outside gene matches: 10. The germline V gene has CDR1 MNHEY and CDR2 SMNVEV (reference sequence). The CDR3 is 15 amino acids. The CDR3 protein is CASSLGLAGRGTQYF. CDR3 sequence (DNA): TGTGCCAGCAGCCTTGGACTAGCGGGCCGGGGGACCCAGTACTTC.

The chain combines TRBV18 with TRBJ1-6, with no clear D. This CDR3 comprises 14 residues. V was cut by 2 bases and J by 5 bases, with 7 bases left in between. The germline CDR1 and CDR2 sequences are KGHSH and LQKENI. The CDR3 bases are TGTGCCAGCTCACCAACAGCCAATAATTCACCCCTCCACTTT. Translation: CASSPTANNSPLHF.

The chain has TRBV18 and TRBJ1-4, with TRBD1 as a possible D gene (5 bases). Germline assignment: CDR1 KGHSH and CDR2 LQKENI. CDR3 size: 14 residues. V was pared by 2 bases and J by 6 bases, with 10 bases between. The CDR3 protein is CASSPSRVDEKLFF. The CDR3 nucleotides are TGTGCCAGCTCACCAAGCAGGGTTGATGAAAAACTGTTTTTT.

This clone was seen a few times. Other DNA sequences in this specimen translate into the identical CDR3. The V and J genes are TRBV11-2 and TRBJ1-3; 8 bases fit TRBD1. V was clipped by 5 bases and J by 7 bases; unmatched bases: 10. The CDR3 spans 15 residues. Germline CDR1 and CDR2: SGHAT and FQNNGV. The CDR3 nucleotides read TGTGCCAGCAGCACCCAGGACAGGGTCATGAACACCATATATTTT. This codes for CASSTQDRVMNTIYF.

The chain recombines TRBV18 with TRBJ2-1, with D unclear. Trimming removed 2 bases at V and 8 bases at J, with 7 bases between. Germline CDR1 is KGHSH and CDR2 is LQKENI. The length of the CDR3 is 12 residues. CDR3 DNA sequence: TGTGCCAGCTCACCAGCGATCCATGAGCAGTTCTTC. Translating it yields CASSPAIHEQFF.

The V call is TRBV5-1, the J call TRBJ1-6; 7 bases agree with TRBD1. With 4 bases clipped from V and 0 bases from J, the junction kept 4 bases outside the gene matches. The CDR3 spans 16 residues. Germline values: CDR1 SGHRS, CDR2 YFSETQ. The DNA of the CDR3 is TGCGCCAGCAGCCTGACAGGGAGCTCCTATAATTCACCCCTCCACTTT. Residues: CASSLTGSSYNSPLHF.